This TCR beta chain was identified in a study of T-cell reconstitution after alpha-beta-depleted transplantation in children. A word on this clonotype: What it binds is not known.

A library of TCRbeta sequences, prepared with unique molecular identifiers, was generated. TCRdb ran MiXCR on the PCR reads and lists one entry per CDR3 protein. The sample lists 350,000 to 500,000 distinct CDR3 sequences; approximately 42% were seen once. Study-level results: Reports say that about two months after transplant, the alpha-beta T cells came out of several hundred graft clones that had expanded.

The length of the CDR3 is 15 residues. CDR1 SGHRS and CDR2 YFSETQ come from the germline V gene. Trimming took 5 bases from V and 6 from J; bases not matched to a gene: 9. The rearrangement joins TRBV5-1 to TRBJ2-2; 8 nucleotides match TRBD1. This clonotype originated in a girl aged 2-9 years with aplastic anemia, due to receive a stem cell transplant. The source material was PBMCs, sampled before TCRalphabeta/CD19-depleted stem cell transplant. CDR3 sequence reads: CASSSFQGAAGELFF. The CDR3 DNA sequence: TGCGCCAGCAGTTCCTTCCAGGGGGCGGCCGGGGAGCTGTTTTTT.